These 23 T cell receptor beta chains came from one sample sequenced in a study of blood T cell repertoires in COVID-19. Sequencing was performed with immunoSEQ multiplex PCR; in TCRdb, only in-frame clones are kept and a portion is missing. The repertoire holds about 130,000 clones, with over 85% as singletons. The sample consisted of peripheral blood. Receptors were obtained from a man aged 60 to 69 with COVID-19, enrolled during active disease.

The genes are TRBV6-6 and TRBJ2-2, with 7 bases fitting TRBD1. V shed 2 bases and J 3 bases; nucleotides not matched to a gene: 3. Germline V gene lookup returns CDR1 MNHNY and CDR2 SVGAGI (reference sequence). The length of the CDR3 is 15 residues. The CDR3 sequence is CASSYLGTDTGELFF. In DNA, the CDR3 is TGTGCCAGCAGTTACCTCGGGACAGACACCGGGGAGCTGTTTTTT.

The chain is built from TRBV11-2 and TRBJ2-7; D is uncertain. From germline, CDR1 is SGHAT and CDR2 FQNNGV. The CDR3 sequence is 14 residues long. Trimming left V 0 bases short and J 4 bases short, with 10 bases between. The CDR3 coding sequence is TGTGCCAGCAGCTTAGATCTAGGCAAGTACGAGCAGTACTTC. Its translation is CASSLDLGKYEQYF. Full variable domain (rest looked up from reference TRBV11-2 and TRBJ2-7): EAGVAQSPRYKIIEKRQSVAFWCNPISGHATLYWYQQILGQGPKLLIQFQNNGVVDDSQLPKDRFSAERLKGVDSTLKIQPAKLEDSAVYLCASSLDLGKYEQYFGPGTRLTVT.

The CDR3 loop is CASSFGLADYEQYF. The CDR3 DNA reads TGCGCCAGCAGCTTCGGACTAGCGGACTACGAGCAGTACTTC. V is TRBV5-1 and J is TRBJ2-7, with 10 nucleotides matching TRBD2. This CDR3 region has 14 residues. V shed 2 bases, J shed 3 bases, and the junction held 2 bases outside the gene matches. Germline-derived CDR1 and CDR2 are SGHRS and YFSETQ.

This clone has more than one count but fewer than ten. The chain has TRBV7-8 and TRBJ2-7; D unclear. There are 13 residues in the CDR3. The germline gives CDR1 SGHVS, CDR2 FQNEAQ. V was pared by 1 base and J by 5 bases, with 9 bases between. The DNA for the CDR3 is TGTGCCAGCAGCTTAGACATCTCGAACGAGCAGTACTTC. This sequence encodes CASSLDISNEQYF.

This rearrangement joins TRBV6-5 to TRBJ2-5; weak D call: TRBD1 (6 bases). The CDR3 length is 14 residues. Germline V gene lookup returns CDR1 MNHEY and CDR2 SVGAGI. V lost 7 bases and J 2 bases, leaving 14 bases between the germline ends. The CDR3 spells CASTQGGQQETQYF. The CDR3 region has the DNA TGTGCCAGCACCCAAGGGGGACAACAAGAGACCCAGTACTTC.

The chain is built from TRBV5-1 and TRBJ1-1; D not resolved. The CDR3 runs to 13 residues. Germline CDR1 SGHRS, CDR2 YFSETQ. Trimming took 2 bases from V and 5 from J, leaving 10 bases between them. CDR3 region: CASSFEGGTEAFF. CDR3 DNA: TGCGCCAGCAGCTTTGAGGGAGGGACTGAAGCTTTCTTT.

The chain has TRBV5-6 and TRBJ2-5; TRBD1 might be the D (5 bases). The CDR3 consists of 14 residues. CDR1 is SGHDT and CDR2 is YYEEEE in the germline V gene. The V and J ends lost 0 bases and 2 bases respectively, with 8 bases between them. As DNA, the CDR3 is TGTGCCAGCAGCTTGGACAGGTATCAAGAGACCCAGTACTTC. Encoded protein: CASSLDRYQETQYF.

V gene TRBV5-4 combines with J gene TRBJ1-2; D possibly corresponds to TRBD1 (5 bases). Per the germline V gene, CDR1 is SGHNT and CDR2 is YYREEE (reference sequence). CDR3 length: 15 residues. V was shortened by 0 bases and J by 4 bases, with 13 bases between the two germline ends. The CDR3 DNA reads TGTGCCAGCAGCTTGGATGGGGGGGATTTCTATGGCTACACCTTC. It is translated as CASSLDGGDFYGYTF. Complete variable domain (other parts from reference TRBV5-4 and TRBJ1-2): ETGVTQSPTHLIKTRGQQVTLRCSSQSGHNTVSWYQQALGQGPQFIFQYYREEENGRGNFPPRFSGLQFPNYSSELNVNALELDDSALYLCASSLDGGDFYGYTFGSGTRLTVV.

This chain connects TRBV24-1 to TRBJ1-1; D might be TRBD1 (5 bases). V lost 3 bases to trimming and J lost 8 bases, with 18 bases between them. The germline CDR1 and CDR2 sequences are KGHDR and SFDVKD. This CDR3 has 15 residues. CDR3 DNA sequence: TGTGCCACCAGTGATACCCGCGTTACAACAGGCGAAGCTTTCTTT. Amino acids: CATSDTRVTTGEAFF.

In this sample, this clone turned up a few times. The gene calls are TRBV7-2 and TRBJ1-3; tentatively, D is TRBD1 (5 bases). V shed 5 bases and J shed 0 bases, with 8 bases lying between them. Germline loops: CDR1 SGHTA, CDR2 FQGNSA. CDR3 length: 14 residues. As DNA, the CDR3 is TGTGCCAGCAGCCCGGACATCTCTGGAAACACCATATATTTT. It is translated as CASSPDISGNTIYF.

The chain combines TRBV7-2 with TRBJ2-2, with D unclear. V was shortened by 6 bases and J by 1 base, with 9 bases between the two germline ends. In germline, CDR1 is SGHTA, CDR2 FQGNSA. This CDR3 region has 14 residues. In DNA, the CDR3 is TGTGCCAGCAGTAACAGTTTGAACACCGGGGAGCTGTTTTTT. Protein sequence: CASSNSLNTGELFF.

The chain couples TRBV19 to TRBJ2-1; D is undetermined. Germline V gives CDR1 LNHDA, CDR2 SQIVND (reference sequence). This CDR3 region has 15 residues. V was pared by 5 bases and J by 0 bases, with 11 bases between. For the CDR3, the DNA is TGTGCCAGTAGTTTACAACCAGGCTCCTACAATGAGCAGTTCTTC. It translates to CASSLQPGSYNEQFF.

About this clone: This sample also contains other DNA sequences that code for the same CDR3. The chain recombines TRBV7-3 with TRBJ2-2, with 11 bases that match TRBD2. J was trimmed by 4 bases and V by 5 bases; bases with no gene match: 6. Looked up from germline, CDR1 is SGHTA and CDR2 is FQGTGA. The CDR3 contains 16 residues. DNA of the CDR3: TGTGCCAGCAGCCCGCGACTAGCGGGAAGCACCGGGGAGCTGTTTTTT. Translating gives CASSPRLAGSTGELFF.

V usage is TRBV24-1 and J usage is TRBJ2-1; D gene unclear. V lost 4 bases and J lost 5, with 11 bases in between. CDR3 size: 14 residues. CDR1 is KGHDR, CDR2 SFDVKD, per germline. CDR3 nucleotide sequence: TGTGCCACCAGTGACCGAGGTTTGAACAATGAGCAGTTCTTC. It specifies CATSDRGLNNEQFF.

The CDR3 sequence: CASSMMGRSGYTF. In DNA, the CDR3 is TGTGCCAGTAGTATGATGGGGCGTAGTGGCTACACCTTC. The V and J genes are TRBV19 and TRBJ1-2; the D gene is possibly TRBD1 (5 bases). Germline V gene sequence: CDR1 LNHDA, CDR2 SQIVND (reference sequence). There are 13 residues in the CDR3. V was shortened by 3 bases and J by 7 bases, with 12 bases between the two germline ends.

The chain couples TRBV11-2 to TRBJ1-2; D unclear. In germline, CDR1 is SGHAT, CDR2 FQNNGV. The CDR3 length is 14 residues. Trimming stripped 1 base from V and 2 bases from J, with 8 bases between. CDR3 amino acids: CASSLGHSNYGYTF. CDR3 coding DNA: TGTGCCAGCAGCTTAGGGCACAGCAACTATGGCTACACCTTC.

The chain employs TRBV28 and TRBJ2-1; TRBD2 aligns across 12 bases. The length of the CDR3 is 19 residues. J gave up 7 bases and V 2 bases, and 15 bases lay outside the gene matches. Germline CDR1 MDHEN, CDR2 SYDVKM. Here the CDR3 DNA reads TGTGCCAGCAGTTTAACGAGATTCCTAGCGGGAGGGCCGGGTAATGAGCAGTTCTTC. This sequence encodes CASSLTRFLAGGPGNEQFF.

As DNA, the CDR3 is TGTGCCAGCAGTGAGACTAGCGGCACAGATACGCAGTATTTT. Its translation: CASSETSGTDTQYF. The rearrangement links TRBV2 to TRBJ2-3; 8 positions match TRBD2. V gave up 3 bases and J gave up 1 base; unmatched junction bases: 0. This CDR3 region has 14 residues. Looked up from germline, CDR1 is SNHLY and CDR2 is FYNNEI.

This chain connects TRBV18 to TRBJ2-3; 9 bases are a match to TRBD1. V lost 1 base and J lost 4; bases outside the gene matches: 6. The CDR3 loop spans 16 amino acids. Germline lookup yields CDR1 KGHSH and CDR2 LQKENI. The CDR3 is CASSPRGQGSSDTQYF. CDR3 nucleotide sequence: TGTGCCAGCTCACCACGAGGACAGGGGAGCTCAGATACGCAGTATTTT. Full variable domain (remainder filled in from reference TRBV18 and TRBJ2-3): NAGVMQNPRHLVRRRGQEARLRCSPMKGHSHVYWYRQLPEEGLKFMVYLQKENIIDESGMPKERFSAEFPKEGPSILRIQQVVRGDSAAYFCASSPRGQGSSDTQYFGPGTRLTVL.

The J gene is TRBJ1-3, the V gene TRBV14, with unresolved D. The CDR3 covers 14 residues. Between the trimmed V and J ends, which lost 2 bases and 4 bases, there was a span of 9 bases. Germline loops: CDR1 SGHDN, CDR2 FVKESK. The CDR3 loop is CASSQTWAGNTIYF. CDR3 coding DNA: TGTGCCAGCAGCCAAACCTGGGCGGGAAACACCATATATTTT.

This chain joins TRBV5-1 and TRBJ2-7; the D is unclear. The CDR3 consists of 15 residues. Per germline, CDR1 SGHRS and CDR2 YFSETQ. The ends were cut back, 3 bases at V and 3 bases at J, with 16 bases in the middle. This chain's CDR3 is CASSSLPQRSYEQYF. The DNA for the CDR3 is TGCGCCAGCAGCTCGTTACCTCAAAGGAGCTACGAGCAGTACTTC.

This chain joins TRBV19 and TRBJ2-2, with TRBD2 matching 7 bases. Germline CDR1 LNHDA, CDR2 SQIVND (reference sequence). CDR3 length: 14 amino acids. V gave up 5 bases and J gave up 6 bases; unmatched junction bases: 6. The CDR3 loop is CASSSVGGPGELFF. The CDR3 nucleotides read TGTGCCAGTAGTTCGGTGGGAGGGCCCGGGGAGCTGTTTTTT.

The chain links TRBV4-1 to TRBJ2-3; 9 bases agree with TRBD1. Unmatched junction bases numbered 5, after V lost 1 base and J lost 6 bases. Germline V lookup: CDR1 MGHRA, CDR2 YSYEKL. This CDR3 contains 15 residues. The DNA for the CDR3 is TGCGCCAGCAGCCAAGCTCGGACAGGGGAGGATACGCAGTATTTT. As protein: CASSQARTGEDTQYF.